This T cell receptor (beta chain) stems from a study of cytomegalovirus exposure and HLA in healthy donors. Notes on the study in general: In vitro experiments confirmed that three CMV-associated chains were specific for CMV antigens.

The CDR3 is 11 amino acids. The V gene lost 7 bases and the J gene lost 6 bases, with 9 bases spanning the gap. Germline CDR1 reads MNHNY; CDR2 reads SVGAGI (reference sequence). In the case of this clone: What it binds is unknown.

The study ran its PCR with 60 Vbeta and 13 Jbeta primers. This table comes from immunoSEQ multiplex PCR, and its TCRdb copy is limited to in-frame clones, with some not included. This sample yields some 130,000 clones, of which 79% are seen a single time; around 7% belongs to the top ten. This clonotype was obtained from a middle-aged man in good health and CMV-seropositive. The sequencing sample was made of PBMCs. V gene TRBV6-6 combines with J gene TRBJ1-2; D unclear. The CDR3 sequence is CASTSADGYTF. The CDR3 bases are TGTGCCAGCACTTCAGCGGATGGCTACACCTTC.